This TCR beta chain was sequenced during a study of T cells in Graves' hyperthyroidism and ophthalmopathy. RNA transcripts gave rise to amplified TCR beta CDR3 regions. HTBI primers drove first-round RT-PCR of the TCR CDR3. Using its own MiXCR run on the multiplex PCR reads, TCRdb lists one record per CDR3 protein. This table holds 300,000 to 450,000 distinct CDR3 sequences, around 13% found once. The PBMCs had their origin in 7.5 to 10 ml of fresh peripheral blood. This clonotype was found many times. This CDR3 is 17 amino acids long. Germline V gene lookup returns CDR1 MDHEN and CDR2 SYDVKM. J was trimmed by 1 base and V by 2 bases; bases with no gene match: 5.

The origin of this receptor is an older woman with Graves' hyperthyroidism. The source material was blood. This chain connects TRBV28 to TRBJ2-3; 11 nucleotides line up with TRBD2. CDR3 coding DNA: TGTGCCAGCAGTTTAACCGGGACTAGCGGACGCACAGATACGCAGTATTTT. It codes for CASSLTGTSGRTDTQYF.